This entry lists 26 T cell receptor beta chains sequenced from one sample in a study of T-cell reconstitution after alpha-beta-depleted transplantation in children. Preparing the TCRbeta library involved the use of unique molecular identifiers. TCRdb re-called the PCR reads with MiXCR, one entry per CDR3 protein. The profile shows over 80,000 distinct CDR3 sequences, around a quarter of them singletons. The specimen was PBMCs, collected before TCRalphabeta/CD19-depleted stem cell transplant. The receptors stem from a boy aged 2-9 years with acute lymphoblastic leukemia, due to receive a stem cell transplant.

The gene calls are TRBV24-1 and TRBJ1-1; no clear D. V lost 1 base, J lost 2 bases, and 19 bases lay in between. Germline V gives CDR1 KGHDR, CDR2 SFDVKD. This CDR3 comprises 18 residues. CDR3 protein: CATSDLGLERQSNTEAFF. CDR3 nucleotides: TGTGCCACCAGTGATTTAGGTTTAGAACGACAAAGCAACACTGAAGCTTTCTTT.

The V gene is TRBV5-1, the J gene TRBJ2-3, with 11 nucleotides matching TRBD2. The CDR3 has 18 amino acids. The V and J ends lost 2 bases and 1 base, in that order; junction bases with no gene match: 9. The germline CDR1 and CDR2 sequences are SGHRS and YFSETQ. In DNA, the CDR3 is TGCGCCAGCAGCTTCCAAGGGACTAGCGGAGGGGGCACAGATACGCAGTATTTT. This translates into CASSFQGTSGGGTDTQYF.

Only a few counts were recorded for this clonotype. The rearrangement uses TRBV10-2 and TRBJ2-2; D is undetermined. Germline CDR1 and CDR2: WSHSY and SAAADI. The CDR3 covers 13 residues. Trimming removed 10 bases from V and 6 bases from J, with 15 bases in between. The CDR3 loop reads CATGSLEAGELFF. The CDR3 region has the DNA TGCGCCACCGGTAGCCTAGAGGCCGGGGAGCTGTTTTTT.

This clonotype was observed a few times. The chain combines TRBV7-9 with TRBJ1-1, with TRBD1 identical over 8 bases. This CDR3 region has 16 residues. The ends lost 5 bases at V and 4 bases at J; junction bases unmatched: 12. Germline V gene data show CDR1 as SEHNR and CDR2 as FQNEAQ (reference sequence). The CDR3 sequence is CASSADRVGLGTEAFF. In DNA form, the CDR3 reads TGTGCCAGCAGCGCGGACAGGGTAGGGCTGGGCACTGAAGCTTTCTTT.

Only a few counts were recorded for this clonotype. The V gene is TRBV5-6, the J gene TRBJ2-7; 8 positions match TRBD1. The CDR3 has 14 amino acids. Unmatched junction bases numbered 9, after V lost 5 bases and J lost 5 bases. Germline values: CDR1 SGHDT, CDR2 YYEEEE. CDR3 bases: TGTGCCAGCAGTTTTCAGGACAGGGTTGACGAGCAGTACTTC. Translation: CASSFQDRVDEQYF.

This clonotype was counted only a few times. This chain joins TRBV6-1 and TRBJ1-1; TRBD1 aligns across 7 bases. Germline V gene sequence: CDR1 MNHNS, CDR2 SASEGT. V was pared by 4 bases and J by 1 base, with 6 bases of the junction left unmatched. The length of the CDR3 is 15 residues. The CDR3 region is CASSVKGGGNTEAFF. For the CDR3, the DNA is TGTGCCAGCAGTGTCAAAGGGGGCGGGAACACTGAAGCTTTCTTT.

This clonotype was seen a handful of times. The chain is built from TRBV5-2 and TRBJ2-5; the D call of TRBD2 is as the table states it, not checked on the DNA. TRBV5-2 counts as a pseudogene. The CDR3 spans 11 residues. The CDR3 here is CARGPGRDQYF. CDR3 nucleotide sequence: TGTGCCAGGGGCCCTGGCCGGGACCAGTACTTC.

The chain is built from TRBV4-1 and TRBJ1-4; D gene ambiguous. Germline-derived CDR1 and CDR2 are MGHRA and YSYEKL. V lost 3 bases and J lost 11, with 13 bases in between. This CDR3 has 13 amino acids. The CDR3 loop reads CASSQDAVGKLFF. DNA for the CDR3: TGCGCCAGCAGCCAGGACGCTGTTGGGAAACTGTTTTTT.

This clonotype was picked up a small number of times. J is TRBJ2-2 and V is TRBV9, with TRBD1 as a possible D gene (5 bases). CDR1 is SGDLS and CDR2 is YYNGEE in the germline V gene. V gave up 3 bases and J gave up 7 bases, with 10 bases separating them. CDR3 size: 13 residues. CDR3 sequence (DNA): TGTGCCAGCAGCGCCAGGGTTGGCGGGGAGCTGTTTTTT. It yields the protein CASSARVGGELFF.

The chain carries TRBV27 and TRBJ2-1; TRBD2 agrees at 11 bases. The CDR3 sequence is 18 residues long. Losses at the gene ends were 1 base for V and 7 bases for J; bases not matched to a gene: 12. In germline, CDR1 is MNHEY, CDR2 SMNVEV (reference sequence). The CDR3 here is CASSLWGTSGGERNEQFF. As DNA, the CDR3 is TGTGCCAGCAGTTTATGGGGGACTAGCGGAGGGGAAAGGAATGAGCAGTTCTTC.

This clonotype appeared a few times. CDR3 protein: CASRGTGSDQPQHF. DNA for the CDR3: TGTGCCAGCCGGGGGACAGGGTCGGATCAGCCCCAGCATTTT. This chain joins TRBV7-9 and TRBJ1-5; 9 nucleotides align to TRBD1. J lost 5 bases, V lost 8 bases, and 7 bases had no gene match. The CDR3 extends over 14 amino acids. Germline values: CDR1 SEHNR, CDR2 FQNEAQ (reference sequence). Full variable domain (rest looked up from reference TRBV7-9 and TRBJ1-5): DTGVSQNPRHKITKRGQNVTFRCDPISEHNRLYWYRQTLGQGPEFLTYFQNEAQLEKSRLLSDRFSAERPKGSFSTLEIQRTEQGDSAMYLCASRGTGSDQPQHFGDGTRLSIL.

The J gene is TRBJ2-1, the V gene TRBV7-2; D gene ambiguous. The germline gives CDR1 SGHTA, CDR2 FQGNSA. The germline V and J ends were trimmed by 5 bases and 8 bases, with 25 bases remaining between them. The CDR3 extends over 17 amino acids. CDR3 sequence (DNA): TGTGCCAGCAGCCCCTTTGGTGGGCCCACGGAGACGGATGAGCAGTTCTTC. It translates to CASSPFGGPTETDEQFF. Using reference TRBV7-2 and TRBJ2-1 for the parts outside the CDR3, the full variable domain is GAGVSQSPSNKVTEKGKDVELRCDPISGHTALYWYRQSLGQGLEFLIYFQGNSAPDKSGLPSDRFSAERTGGSVSTLTIQRTQQEDSAVYLCASSPFGGPTETDEQFFGPGTRLTVL.

In its sample, this clonotype was seen a few times. CDR3 sequence: CASRGGLNTGELFF. In DNA, the CDR3 is TGTGCCAGTCGGGGGGGCCTGAACACCGGGGAGCTGTTTTTT. This sequence joins TRBV6-1 and TRBJ2-2; 8 nucleotides align to TRBD2. Germline V lookup: CDR1 MNHNS, CDR2 SASEGT. Trimming at V came to 9 bases and at J to 1 base, leaving 4 bases not matched to a gene. The CDR3 runs to 14 residues.

V and J are TRBV6-1 and TRBJ1-4; D gene uncertain. Germline CDR1 and CDR2: MNHNS and SASEGT. This CDR3 is built from 15 residues. V lost 3 bases and J 8 bases, leaving 16 bases between the germline ends. CDR3: CASSDGALIGEKLFF. The CDR3 DNA is TGTGCCAGCAGTGATGGAGCCCTTATAGGAGAAAAACTGTTTTTT.

Concerning this clonotype itself: A much more abundant neighbour one base away suggests this may be a read error. The rearrangement joins TRBV20-1 to TRBJ2-3; possibly TRBD2 for D (7 bases). The CDR3 is 14 amino acids. V lost 2 bases and J lost 6, with 15 bases in between. Germline CDR1 and CDR2: DFQATT and SNEGSKA (reference sequence). CDR3 protein: CSARSSRGADTQYF. The DNA for the CDR3 is TGCAGTGCTAGATCCTCTCGGGGGGCGGATACGCAGTATTTT.

The chain couples TRBV18 to TRBJ2-7; TRBD2 aligns across 10 bases. The CDR3 sequence is 17 residues long. Germline CDR1 reads KGHSH; CDR2 reads LQKENI. Unmatched junction bases numbered 13, after V lost 4 bases and J lost 4 bases. The CDR3 spells CASSRTSGGNRGYEQYF. The CDR3 region has the DNA TGTGCCAGCTCACGGACTAGCGGAGGGAACCGCGGATACGAGCAGTACTTC.

The rearrangement uses TRBV9 and TRBJ1-1; 9 nucleotides line up with TRBD1. Germline CDR1 SGDLS, CDR2 YYNGEE. CDR3 length: 14 amino acids. V gave up 2 bases and J gave up 4 bases; unmatched junction bases: 3. The CDR3 sequence: CASSVGQGSTEAFF. The CDR3 coding sequence is TGTGCCAGCAGCGTTGGACAGGGGAGCACTGAAGCTTTCTTT. Complete variable domain (other parts from reference TRBV9 and TRBJ1-1): DSGVTQTPKHLITATGQRVTLRCSPRSGDLSVYWYQQSLDQGLQFLIQYYNGEERAKGNILERFSAQQFPDLHSELNLSSLELGDSALYFCASSVGQGSTEAFFGQGTRLTVV.

The chain has TRBV20-1 and TRBJ1-5, with D possibly TRBD1 on 5 matching bases. This CDR3 has 14 amino acids. Between the trimmed V and J ends, which lost 6 bases and 0 bases, there was a span of 12 bases. Germline assignment: CDR1 DFQATT and CDR2 SNEGSKA (reference sequence). The CDR3 region is CSARGGTSNQPQHF. CDR3 in DNA: TGCAGTGCCCGCGGGGGAACTAGCAATCAGCCCCAGCATTTT.

The chain carries TRBV5-1 and TRBJ2-5; 10 bases fit TRBD1. Losses at the gene ends were 7 bases for V and 3 bases for J; bases not matched to a gene: 6. Germline CDR1 SGHRS, CDR2 YFSETQ. CDR3 length: 14 residues. In DNA form, the CDR3 reads TGCGCCAGCCGCGCCGGGACAGGGGAAGAGACCCAGTACTTC. This codes for CASRAGTGEETQYF.

This chain joins TRBV20-1 and TRBJ2-1; D is perhaps TRBD1 or TRBD2 (5 bases each). This CDR3 is built from 14 residues. The V end was cut by 0 bases, the J end by 9 bases, with 15 bases between. The germline V gene encodes CDR1 DFQATT and CDR2 SNEGSKA (reference sequence). CDR3 region: CSARDGAEASEQFF. CDR3 DNA: TGCAGTGCTAGAGATGGGGCGGAGGCCTCTGAGCAGTTCTTC.

This clonotype was observed many times. The V call is TRBV12-3 or TRBV12-4, the J call TRBJ1-1; no reliable D call. The V end was cut by 2 bases, the J end by 4 bases, with 5 bases between. The length of the CDR3 is 12 residues. The CDR3 sequence: CASSLSGTEAFF. The CDR3 nucleotides read TGTGCCAGCAGTTTATCTGGCACTGAAGCTTTCTTT.

V gene TRBV28 combines with J gene TRBJ2-1, with a possible D match to TRBD2 (5 bases). The V gene lost 3 bases and the J gene lost 7 bases, with 13 bases spanning the gap. From germline, CDR1 is MDHEN and CDR2 SYDVKM. This CDR3 comprises 14 residues. The CDR3 spells CASSLGGGRNEQFF. CDR3 DNA sequence: TGTGCCAGCAGTTTGGGCGGAGGAAGGAATGAGCAGTTCTTC.

The chain links TRBV13 to TRBJ1-2; D remains unclear. CDR1 PRHDT and CDR2 FYEKMQ come from the germline V gene (reference sequence). The V end was cut by 5 bases, the J end by 1 base, with 8 bases between. This CDR3 region has 13 residues. The CDR3 sequence is CASSLTLNYGYTF. Written as DNA, the CDR3 is TGTGCCAGCAGCCTAACGCTTAACTATGGCTACACCTTC.

This rearrangement joins TRBV7-2 to TRBJ2-4; TRBD1 is a possible D gene (6 bases). This CDR3 is built from 14 residues. Between the trimmed V and J ends, which lost 5 bases and 3 bases, there was a span of 11 bases. The germline CDR1 and CDR2 sequences are SGHTA and FQGNSA. The CDR3 spells CASSPTGFKNIQYF. CDR3 coding DNA: TGTGCCAGCAGCCCCACAGGGTTCAAAAACATTCAGTACTTC.

There are a few counts of this clonotype. The V gene is TRBV5-1, the J gene TRBJ1-1, with a weak D call TRBD1 (5 bases). CDR1 and CDR2 from the germline V gene are SGHRS and YFSETQ. Trimming shortened V by 4 bases and J by 4 bases, and 17 bases separated the two germline ends. This CDR3 has 15 amino acids. The CDR3 DNA is TGCGCCAGCAGCCCTTTGGGGGACGGGGTCACTGAAGCTTTCTTT. It codes for CASSPLGDGVTEAFF.

This clonotype occurred a few times. The CDR3 is CASKRQGGADTQYF. CDR3 nucleotides: TGTGCCAGCAAACGACAGGGCGGTGCAGATACGCAGTATTTT. This chain joins TRBV2 and TRBJ2-3, with TRBD1 matching 7 bases. Germline CDR1 is SNHLY and CDR2 is FYNNEI. CDR3 size: 14 residues. The trim removed 7 bases at V and 4 bases at J, leaving 8 bases unmatched.